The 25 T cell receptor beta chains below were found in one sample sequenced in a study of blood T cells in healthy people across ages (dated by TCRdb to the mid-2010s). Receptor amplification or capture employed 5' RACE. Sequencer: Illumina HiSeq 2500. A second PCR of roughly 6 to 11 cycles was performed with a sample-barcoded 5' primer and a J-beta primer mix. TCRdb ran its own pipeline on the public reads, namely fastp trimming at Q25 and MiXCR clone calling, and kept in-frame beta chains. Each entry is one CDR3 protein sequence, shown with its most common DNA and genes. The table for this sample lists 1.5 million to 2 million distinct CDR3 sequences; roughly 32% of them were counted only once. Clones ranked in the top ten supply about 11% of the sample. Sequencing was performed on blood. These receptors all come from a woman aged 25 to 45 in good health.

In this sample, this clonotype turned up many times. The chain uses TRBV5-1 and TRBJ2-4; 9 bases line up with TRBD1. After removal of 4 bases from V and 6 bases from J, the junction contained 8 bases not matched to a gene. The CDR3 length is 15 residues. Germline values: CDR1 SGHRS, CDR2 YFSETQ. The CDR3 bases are TGCGCCAGCAGCCTTATGGACAGGGGCGGAAACATTCAGTACTTC. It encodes CASSLMDRGGNIQYF. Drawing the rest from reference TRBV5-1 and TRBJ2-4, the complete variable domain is KAGVTQTPRYLIKTRGQQVTLSCSPISGHRSVSWYQQTPGQGLQFLFEYFSETQRNKGNFPGRFSGRQFSNSRSEMNVSTLELGDSALYLCASSLMDRGGNIQYFGAGTRLSVL.

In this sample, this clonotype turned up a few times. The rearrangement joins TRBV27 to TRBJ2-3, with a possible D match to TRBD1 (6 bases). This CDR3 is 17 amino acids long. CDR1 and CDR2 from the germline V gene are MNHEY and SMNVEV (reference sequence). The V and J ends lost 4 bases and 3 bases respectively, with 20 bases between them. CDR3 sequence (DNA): TGTGCCAGCAGTTCCCCCGAGTGGGCCACAGGGACAGATACGCAGTATTTT. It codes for CASSSPEWATGTDTQYF.

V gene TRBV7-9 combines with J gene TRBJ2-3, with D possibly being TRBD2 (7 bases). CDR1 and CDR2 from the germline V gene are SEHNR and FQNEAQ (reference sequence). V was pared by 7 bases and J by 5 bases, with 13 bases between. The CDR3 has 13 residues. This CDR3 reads CASIVGGQDTQYF. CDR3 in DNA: TGTGCCAGCATCGTGGGGGGGCAAGATACGCAGTATTTT.

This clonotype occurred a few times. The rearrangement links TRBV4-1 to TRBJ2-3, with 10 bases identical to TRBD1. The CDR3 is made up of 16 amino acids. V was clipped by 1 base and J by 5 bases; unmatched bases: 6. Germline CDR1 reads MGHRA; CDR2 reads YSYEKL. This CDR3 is CASSQAPDRGRDTQYF. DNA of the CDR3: TGCGCCAGCAGCCAAGCCCCCGACAGGGGGCGAGATACGCAGTATTTT.

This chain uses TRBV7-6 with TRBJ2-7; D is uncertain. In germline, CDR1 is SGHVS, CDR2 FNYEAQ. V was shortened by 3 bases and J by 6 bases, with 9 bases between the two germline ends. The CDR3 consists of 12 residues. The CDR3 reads CASSFGSAEQYF. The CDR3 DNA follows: TGTGCCAGCAGCTTCGGGTCCGCCGAGCAGTACTTC.

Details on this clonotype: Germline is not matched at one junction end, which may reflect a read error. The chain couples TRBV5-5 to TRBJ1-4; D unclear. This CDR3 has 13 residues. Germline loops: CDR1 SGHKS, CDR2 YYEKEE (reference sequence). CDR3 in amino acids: CASSFQGSEELFF. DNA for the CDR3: TGTGCCAGTAGCTTTCAAGGGTCTGAAGAACTGTTTTTT.

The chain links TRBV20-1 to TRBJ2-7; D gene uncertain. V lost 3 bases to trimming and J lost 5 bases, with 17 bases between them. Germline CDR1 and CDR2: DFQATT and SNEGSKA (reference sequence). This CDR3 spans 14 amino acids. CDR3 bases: TGCAGTGCTAGTTCCCTCGTAGTGTGGGACGAGCAGTACTTC. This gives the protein CSASSLVVWDEQYF.

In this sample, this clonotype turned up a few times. In nucleotides, the CDR3 is TGTGCCTGGAGTGTTTCCCGGGACTCCAACCTGAAGTACTTC. Amino acid sequence: CAWSVSRDSNLKYF. The chain recombines TRBV30 with TRBJ2-5, with D tentatively TRBD2 (6 bases). The germline CDR1 and CDR2 sequences are GTSNPN and SVGIG (reference sequence). Deletions cut 0 bases from V and 12 bases from J, with 20 bases between. This CDR3 has 14 residues.

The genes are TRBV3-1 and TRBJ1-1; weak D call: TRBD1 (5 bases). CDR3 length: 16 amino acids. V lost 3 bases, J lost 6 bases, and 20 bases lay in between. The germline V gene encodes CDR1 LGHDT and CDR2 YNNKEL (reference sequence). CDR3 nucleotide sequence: TGTGCCAGCAGCCATGGGGGGGGACGGGTTCAGGCTGAAGCTTTCTTT. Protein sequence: CASSHGGGRVQAEAFF.

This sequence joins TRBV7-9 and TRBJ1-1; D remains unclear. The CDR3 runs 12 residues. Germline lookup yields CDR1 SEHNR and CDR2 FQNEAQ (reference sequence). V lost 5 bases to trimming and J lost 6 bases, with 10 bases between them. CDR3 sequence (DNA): TGTGCCAGCAGCCCTAATATCCCTGAAGCTTTCTTT. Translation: CASSPNIPEAFF.

The CDR3 sequence: CASSPMMNTEAFF. The CDR3 nucleotides read TGTGCCAGCAGCCCAATGATGAACACTGAAGCTTTCTTT. V and J are TRBV7-9 and TRBJ1-1, with D unresolved. Germline V gene lookup returns CDR1 SEHNR and CDR2 FQNEAQ (reference sequence). The CDR3 extends over 13 amino acids. V lost 5 bases and J 0 bases, leaving 7 bases between the germline ends.

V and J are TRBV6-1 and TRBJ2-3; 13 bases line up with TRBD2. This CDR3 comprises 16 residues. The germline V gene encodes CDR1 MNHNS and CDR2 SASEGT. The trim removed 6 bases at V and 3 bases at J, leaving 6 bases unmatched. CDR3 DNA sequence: TGTGCCAGCAGGGAACTAGCGGGAGGGCCGACAGATACGCAGTATTTT. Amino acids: CASRELAGGPTDTQYF.

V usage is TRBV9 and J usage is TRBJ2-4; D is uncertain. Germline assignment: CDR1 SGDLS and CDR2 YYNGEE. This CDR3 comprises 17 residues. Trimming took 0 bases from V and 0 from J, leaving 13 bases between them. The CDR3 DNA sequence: TGTGCCAGCAGCGTAGCAGTGGACCCAATAGCCAAAAACATTCAGTACTTC. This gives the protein CASSVAVDPIAKNIQYF.

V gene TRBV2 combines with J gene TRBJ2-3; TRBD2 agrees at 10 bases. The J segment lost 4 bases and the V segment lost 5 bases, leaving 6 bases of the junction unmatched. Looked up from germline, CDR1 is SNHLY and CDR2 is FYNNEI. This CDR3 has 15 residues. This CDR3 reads CASSSGGAFPDTQYF. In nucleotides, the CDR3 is TGTGCCAGCAGTAGCGGGGGGGCCTTCCCAGATACGCAGTATTTT.

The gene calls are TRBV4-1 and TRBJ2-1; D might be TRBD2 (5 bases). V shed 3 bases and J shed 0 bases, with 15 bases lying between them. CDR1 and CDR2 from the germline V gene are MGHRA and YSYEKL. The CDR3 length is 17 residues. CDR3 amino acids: CASSQGRYSGSYNEQFF. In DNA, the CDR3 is TGCGCCAGCAGCCAGGGCCGCTACAGCGGCTCCTACAATGAGCAGTTCTTC.

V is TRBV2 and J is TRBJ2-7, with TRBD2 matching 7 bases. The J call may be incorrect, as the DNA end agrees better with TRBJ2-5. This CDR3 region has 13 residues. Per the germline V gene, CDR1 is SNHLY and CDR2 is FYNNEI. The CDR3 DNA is TGTGCCAGCGGGGGAGGGGTTAAAGAGACCCAGTACTTC. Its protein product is CASGGGVKETQYF.

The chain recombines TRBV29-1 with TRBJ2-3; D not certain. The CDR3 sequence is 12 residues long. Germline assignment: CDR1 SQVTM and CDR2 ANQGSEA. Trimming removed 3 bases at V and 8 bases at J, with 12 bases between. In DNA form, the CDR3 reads TGCAGCGTTGAGGCCTTGCCCGCTACGCAGTATTTT. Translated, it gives CSVEALPATQYF.

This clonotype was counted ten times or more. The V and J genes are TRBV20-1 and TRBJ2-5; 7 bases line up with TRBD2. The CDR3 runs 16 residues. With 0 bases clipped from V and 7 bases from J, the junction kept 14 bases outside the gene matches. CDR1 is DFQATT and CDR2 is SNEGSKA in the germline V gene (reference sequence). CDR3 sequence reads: CSARDGGVLRGRTQYF. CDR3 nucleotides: TGCAGTGCTAGAGATGGGGGGGTCCTGCGAGGGCGGACCCAGTACTTC.

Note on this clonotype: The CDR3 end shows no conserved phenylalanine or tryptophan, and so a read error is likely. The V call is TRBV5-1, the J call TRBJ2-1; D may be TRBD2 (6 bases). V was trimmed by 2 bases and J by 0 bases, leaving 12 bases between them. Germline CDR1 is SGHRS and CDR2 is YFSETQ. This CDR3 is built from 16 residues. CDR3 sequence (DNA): TGCGCCAGCAGCTTTAGCGGCGGAAGCTCCTACAATGAGCAGTTCGTC. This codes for CASSFSGGSSYNEQFV.

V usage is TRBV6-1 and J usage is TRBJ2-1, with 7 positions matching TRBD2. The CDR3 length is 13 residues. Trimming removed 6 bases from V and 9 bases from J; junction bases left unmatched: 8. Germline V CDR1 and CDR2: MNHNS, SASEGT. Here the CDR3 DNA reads TGTGCCAGCAGGCCCGGACTAGAGATTGAGCAGTTCTTC. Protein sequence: CASRPGLEIEQFF.

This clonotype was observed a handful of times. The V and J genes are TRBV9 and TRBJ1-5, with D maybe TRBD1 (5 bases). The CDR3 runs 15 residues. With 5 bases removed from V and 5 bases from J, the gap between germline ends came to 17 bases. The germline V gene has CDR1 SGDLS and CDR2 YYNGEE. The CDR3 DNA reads TGTGCCAGCAGTCCAGGGTTCGGGATCGATCAGCCCCAGCATTTT. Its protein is CASSPGFGIDQPQHF.

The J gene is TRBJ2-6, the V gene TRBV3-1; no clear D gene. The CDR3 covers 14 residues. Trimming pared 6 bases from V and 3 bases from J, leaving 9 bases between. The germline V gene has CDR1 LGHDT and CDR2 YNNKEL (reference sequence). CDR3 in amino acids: CASSKRDGANVLTF. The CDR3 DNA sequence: TGTGCCAGCAGTAAAAGGGATGGGGCCAACGTCCTGACTTTC.

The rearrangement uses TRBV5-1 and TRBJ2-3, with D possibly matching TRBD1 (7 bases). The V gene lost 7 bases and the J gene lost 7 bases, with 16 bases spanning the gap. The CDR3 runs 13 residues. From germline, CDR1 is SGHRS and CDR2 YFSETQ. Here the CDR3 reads CASSVQGGNTQYF. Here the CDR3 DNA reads TGCGCCAGCTCCGTCCAGGGGGGAAATACGCAGTATTTT.

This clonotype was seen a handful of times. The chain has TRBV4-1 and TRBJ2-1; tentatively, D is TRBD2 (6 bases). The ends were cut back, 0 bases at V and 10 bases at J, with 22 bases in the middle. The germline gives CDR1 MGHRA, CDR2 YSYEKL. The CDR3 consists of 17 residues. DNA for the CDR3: TGCGCCAGCAGCCAAGAGTCCAGGGACTCGCCCTACCACGAGCAGTTCTTC. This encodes CASSQESRDSPYHEQFF.

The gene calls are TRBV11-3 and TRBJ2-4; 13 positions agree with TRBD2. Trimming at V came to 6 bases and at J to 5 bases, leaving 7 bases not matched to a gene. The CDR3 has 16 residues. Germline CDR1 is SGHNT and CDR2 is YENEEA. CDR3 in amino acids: CASSPTSGGAQNIQYF. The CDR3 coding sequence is TGTGCCAGCAGTCCTACTAGCGGGGGGGCCCAAAACATTCAGTACTTC.